This T cell receptor beta chain was sequenced for a study of blood T cell repertoires in COVID-19. About the research overall: The United States, Italy and Spain provided the acute and convalescent COVID-19 samples. PBMCs, B-cell-depleted T cells, or T cells provided the cDNA or gDNA that made up the material.

This clone was counted between two and nine times. Authors' processing steps: Reference gene primers were amplified, and this amplification served to estimate nucleated cell counts. The data were produced by immunoSEQ multiplex PCR, yet TCRdb's version contains in-frame clones alone and is incomplete. D and trimming come from the DNA, and the V and J calls and clone size come from that table. The sample contains about 64,000 clones, about 88% of which appear only once. J gave up 6 bases and V 3 bases, and 2 bases lay outside the gene matches. Germline V gives CDR1 LGHNA, CDR2 YNFKEQ. The CDR3 totals 12 residues.

Sequenced sample: peripheral blood. The V call is TRBV4-2, the J call TRBJ2-7; 7 positions agree with TRBD2. The TCR comes from a man between 65 and 85 years old with acute or convalescent COVID-19. The CDR3 DNA is TGTGCCAGCAGCCACTCGGGGGGCGAGCAGTACTTC. Translating it yields CASSHSGGEQYF.